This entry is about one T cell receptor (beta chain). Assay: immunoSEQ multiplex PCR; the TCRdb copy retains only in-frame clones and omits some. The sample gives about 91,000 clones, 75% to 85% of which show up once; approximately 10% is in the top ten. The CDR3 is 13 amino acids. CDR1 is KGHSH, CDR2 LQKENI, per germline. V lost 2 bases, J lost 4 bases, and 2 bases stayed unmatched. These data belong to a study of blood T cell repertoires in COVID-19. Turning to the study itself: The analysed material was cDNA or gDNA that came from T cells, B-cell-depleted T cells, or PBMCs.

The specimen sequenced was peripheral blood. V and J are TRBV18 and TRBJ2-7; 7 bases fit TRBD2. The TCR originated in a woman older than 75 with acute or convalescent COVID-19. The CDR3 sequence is CASSPGGGYEQYF. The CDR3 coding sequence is TGTGCCAGCTCACCAGGGGGGGGATACGAGCAGTACTTC.